This record concerns one T cell receptor (beta chain) sequence. The specificity of this receptor is unknown. One base away there is no much larger clone; base qualities are not given. TCRbeta CDR3 regions were amplified from genomic DNA by means of the immunoSEQ Assay, a bias-controlled multiplex PCR. The original pipeline was this. The number of nucleated cells in each sample was estimated by amplification of reference gene primers within the assay. To quantify the absolute abundance of each unique TCRbeta CDR3 rearrangement, sequence reads were collapsed and filtered. Productive Simpson clonality was computed per sample as the square root of Simpson's diversity index over productive rearrangements. Drawn from immuneACCESS, this table holds only the in-frame rearrangements with V and J called that TCRdb kept. Clones are partly lost; checked studies trace under half to an unresolved V gene and leave the rest unexplained. V, J and clone size were drawn from that table, and D and trimming were deduced from the DNA. The sample table shows 110,000 or so clones, and about four fifths are seen once. The top ten hold approximately 10% of the sample.

The data originate from a study of blood T cell repertoires in COVID-19 (dated by TCRdb to the early 2020s). About the investigation overall: The collaborator samples originated in the United States, Italy and Spain and spanned the acute and convalescent phases of COVID-19. The prospective study material was composed of cDNA or gDNA derived from T cells, B-cell-depleted T cells, or PBMCs. Subjects who had been exposed to COVID-19, were actively infected with it, or had recovered from it provided the deeply sampled blood TCRbeta repertoires that made up the dataset. A freely available public database, intended as a resource for researchers studying the immune response to SARS-CoV-2, is where the repertoires were released. The samples were drawn from two sources: the first 160 participants of the ongoing ImmuneRACE study, and fewer than 1,500 subjects contributed by 6 global collaborators. A de-identified subject ID, COVID-19 status, age in years and sex were almost always included in the sample metadata. Where HLA class I and class II types were available, the types were taken from metadata supplied by the sample provider, not from assay-based typing.

Whole blood was collected in K2EDTA tubes by collaborating institutions according to the institutions' own protocols. For TCRbeta analysis, collaborator samples were shipped as frozen whole blood, as isolated PBMCs, or as DNA extracted from either sample type. From its cysteine to its phenylalanine, the CDR3 spans 16 amino acids. Just the 48-base CDR3 DNA is kept, in frame starting at base 1. The germline V gene sets CDR1 to MGHDK and CDR2 to SYGVNS. Between the V and J ends, shortened by 3 bases and 0 bases respectively, the junction contains 13 bases. What the study reported, not specific to this receptor: The amount of clinical and demographic metadata varied by source and participant and was provided uncurated.

The rearrangement combines TRBV25-1 with TRBJ2-3; TRBD2 could be the D gene, as 6 bases match. Input material: peripheral blood. The TCR originated in a woman aged 70 to 79 with acute or convalescent COVID-19. The sequenced DNA is TGTGCCAGCAGTGATACCGGGAGTTCTAGCACAGATACGCAGTATTTT. This translates into CASSDTGSSSTDTQYF.